This T cell receptor (beta chain) appears in the sequencing data of a study of somatic mutations in cytotoxic T cells in rheumatoid arthritis. Clones were sequenced by immunoSEQ multiplex PCR, and TCRdb holds only the in-frame ones, with some missing. Of 15,000 to 20,000 clones in the sample, approximately 81% are singletons; the top ten hold roughly 6.9%. Isolating CD4+ and CD8+ cells involved positive magnetic bead selection on an AutoMACS. Their purity was then checked by flow cytometry. Looked up from germline, CDR1 is KGHSH and CDR2 is LQKENI. The V and J ends lost 4 bases and 10 bases respectively, with 14 bases between them. CDR3 size: 14 residues.

Input material: CD8+ T cells sorted from blood. This sequence originates from a woman aged 40 to 49 with rheumatoid arthritis. The chain couples TRBV18 to TRBJ1-6, with a possible D match to TRBD1 (6 bases). The CDR3 coding sequence is TGTGCCAGCTCACGGGACACGGGGACGTCACCCCTCCACTTT. Its translation is CASSRDTGTSPLHF.